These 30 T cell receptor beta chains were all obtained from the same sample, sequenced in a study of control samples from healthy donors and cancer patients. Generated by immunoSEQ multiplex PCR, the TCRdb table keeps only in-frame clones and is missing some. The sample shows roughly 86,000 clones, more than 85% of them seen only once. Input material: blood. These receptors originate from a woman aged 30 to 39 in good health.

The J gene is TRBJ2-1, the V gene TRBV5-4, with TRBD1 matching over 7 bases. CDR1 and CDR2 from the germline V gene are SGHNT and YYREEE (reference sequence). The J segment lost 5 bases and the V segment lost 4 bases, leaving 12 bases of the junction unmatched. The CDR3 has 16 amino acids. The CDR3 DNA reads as TGTGCCAGCAGCCTGAACAGGGGCGGAGTGGACAATGAGCAGTTCTTC. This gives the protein CASSLNRGGVDNEQFF.

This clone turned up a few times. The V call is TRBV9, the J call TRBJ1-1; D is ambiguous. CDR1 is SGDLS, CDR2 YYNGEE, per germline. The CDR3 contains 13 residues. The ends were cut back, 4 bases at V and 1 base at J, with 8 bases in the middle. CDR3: CASSPHQNTEAFF. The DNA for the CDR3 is TGTGCCAGCAGCCCTCATCAGAACACTGAAGCTTTCTTT. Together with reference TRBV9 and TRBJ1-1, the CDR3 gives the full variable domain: DSGVTQTPKHLITATGQRVTLRCSPRSGDLSVYWYQQSLDQGLQFLIQYYNGEERAKGNILERFSAQQFPDLHSELNLSSLELGDSALYFCASSPHQNTEAFFGQGTRLTVV.

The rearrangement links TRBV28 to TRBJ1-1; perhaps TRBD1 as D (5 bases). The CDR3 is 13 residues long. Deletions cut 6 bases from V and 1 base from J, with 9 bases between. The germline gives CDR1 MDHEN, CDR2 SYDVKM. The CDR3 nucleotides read TGTGCCAGCAGCCCTGGACAGAACACTGAAGCTTTCTTT. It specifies CASSPGQNTEAFF.

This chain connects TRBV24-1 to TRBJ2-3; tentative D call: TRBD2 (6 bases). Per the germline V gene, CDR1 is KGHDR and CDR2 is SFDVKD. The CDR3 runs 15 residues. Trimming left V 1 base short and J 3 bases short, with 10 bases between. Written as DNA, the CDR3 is TGTGCCACCAGTGATTTACGGGGGTTAACAGATACGCAGTATTTT. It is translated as CATSDLRGLTDTQYF.

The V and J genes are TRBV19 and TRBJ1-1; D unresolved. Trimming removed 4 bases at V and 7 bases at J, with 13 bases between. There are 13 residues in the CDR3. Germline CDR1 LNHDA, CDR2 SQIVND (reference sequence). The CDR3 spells CASSSRHTNEAFF. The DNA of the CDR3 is TGTGCCAGTAGTAGTAGACACACAAATGAAGCTTTCTTT.

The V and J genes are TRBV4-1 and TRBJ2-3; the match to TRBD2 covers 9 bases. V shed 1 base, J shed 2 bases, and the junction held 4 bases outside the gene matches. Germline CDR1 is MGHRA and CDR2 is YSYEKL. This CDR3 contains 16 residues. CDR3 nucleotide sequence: TGCGCCAGCAGCCAAGTTGGCGGGAGGGTCACAGATACGCAGTATTTT. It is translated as CASSQVGGRVTDTQYF.

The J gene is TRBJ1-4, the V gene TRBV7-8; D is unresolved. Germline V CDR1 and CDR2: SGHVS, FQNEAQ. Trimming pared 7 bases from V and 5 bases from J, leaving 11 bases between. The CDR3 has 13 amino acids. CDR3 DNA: TGTGCCAGCACCCTGGGTAGAAATGAAAAACTGTTTTTT. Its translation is CASTLGRNEKLFF.

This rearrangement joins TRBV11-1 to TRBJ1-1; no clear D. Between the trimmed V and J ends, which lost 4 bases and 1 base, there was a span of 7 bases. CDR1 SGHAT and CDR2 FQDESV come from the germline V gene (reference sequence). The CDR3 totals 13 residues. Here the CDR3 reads CASSSQENTEAFF. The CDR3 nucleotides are TGTGCCAGCAGCTCCCAGGAGAACACTGAAGCTTTCTTT.

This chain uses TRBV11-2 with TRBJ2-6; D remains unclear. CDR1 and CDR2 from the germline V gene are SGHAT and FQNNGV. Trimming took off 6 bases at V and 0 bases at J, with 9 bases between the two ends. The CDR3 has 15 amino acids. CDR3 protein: CASSLRPSGANVLTF. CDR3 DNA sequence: TGTGCCAGCAGTCTCAGACCCTCTGGGGCCAACGTCCTGACTTTC. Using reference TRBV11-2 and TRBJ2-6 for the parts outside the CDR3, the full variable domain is EAGVAQSPRYKIIEKRQSVAFWCNPISGHATLYWYQQILGQGPKLLIQFQNNGVVDDSQLPKDRFSAERLKGVDSTLKIQPAKLEDSAVYLCASSLRPSGANVLTFGAGSRLTVL.

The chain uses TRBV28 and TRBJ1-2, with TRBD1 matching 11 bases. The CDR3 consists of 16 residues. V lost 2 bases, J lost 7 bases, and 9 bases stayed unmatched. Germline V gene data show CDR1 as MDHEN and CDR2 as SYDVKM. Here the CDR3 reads CASSLQEAGTGGGYTF. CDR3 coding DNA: TGTGCCAGCAGTTTACAAGAAGCCGGGACAGGGGGTGGCTACACCTTC.

CDR3 bases: TGTGCCAGCAGCCAATCGGACAGATTCTCTGGAAACACCATATATTTT. Translating gives CASSQSDRFSGNTIYF. The chain is built from TRBV3-1 (or the pseudogene TRBV3-2) and TRBJ1-3; D is possibly TRBD1 (6 bases). The CDR3 runs to 16 residues. Trimming took off 2 bases at V and 0 bases at J, with 11 bases between the two ends. Germline V gene sequence: CDR1 LGHDT, CDR2 YNNKEL (reference sequence).

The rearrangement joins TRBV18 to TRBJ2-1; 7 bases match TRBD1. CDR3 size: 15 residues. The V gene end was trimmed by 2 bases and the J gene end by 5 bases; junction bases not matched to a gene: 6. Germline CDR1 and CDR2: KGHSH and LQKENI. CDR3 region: CASSPTGTENNEQFF. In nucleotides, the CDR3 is TGTGCCAGCTCACCAACCGGGACAGAGAACAATGAGCAGTTCTTC.

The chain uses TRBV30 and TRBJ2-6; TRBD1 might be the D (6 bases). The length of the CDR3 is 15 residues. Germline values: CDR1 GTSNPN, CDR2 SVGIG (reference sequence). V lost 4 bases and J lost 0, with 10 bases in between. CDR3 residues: CAWTGDNSGANVLTF. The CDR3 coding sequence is TGTGCCTGGACAGGGGATAACTCTGGGGCCAACGTCCTGACTTTC.

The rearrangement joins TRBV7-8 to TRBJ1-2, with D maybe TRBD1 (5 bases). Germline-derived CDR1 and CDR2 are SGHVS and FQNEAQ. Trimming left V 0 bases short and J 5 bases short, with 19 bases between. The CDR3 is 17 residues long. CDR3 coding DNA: TGTGCCAGCAGCTTAGCGGAGGCAGGGCCCTCCCTATATGGCTACACCTTC. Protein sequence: CASSLAEAGPSLYGYTF.

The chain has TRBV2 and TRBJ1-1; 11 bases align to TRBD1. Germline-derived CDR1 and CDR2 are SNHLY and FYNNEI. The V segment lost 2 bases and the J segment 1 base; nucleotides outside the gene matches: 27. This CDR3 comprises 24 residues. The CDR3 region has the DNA TGTGCCAGCAGTGAAAACCCTGTGAACCTAGCGAGGACAGGGGGCTTATTCCCGAACACTGAAGCTTTCTTT. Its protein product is CASSENPVNLARTGGLFPNTEAFF.

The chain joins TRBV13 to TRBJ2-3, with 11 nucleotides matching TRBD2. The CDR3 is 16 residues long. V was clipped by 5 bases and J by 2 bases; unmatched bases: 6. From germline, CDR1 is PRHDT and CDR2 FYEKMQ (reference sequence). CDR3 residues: CASSVGLAVITDTQYF. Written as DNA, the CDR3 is TGTGCCAGCAGCGTGGGACTAGCGGTAATCACAGATACGCAGTATTTT.

For the CDR3, the DNA is TGTGCCTGGTCCCCGGGACTCTTCTCCTACAATGAGCAGTTCTTC. This codes for CAWSPGLFSYNEQFF. The chain employs TRBV30 and TRBJ2-1; a weak D match, TRBD2 (6 bases). This CDR3 has 15 amino acids. The V gene lost 5 bases and the J gene lost 0 bases, with 14 bases spanning the gap. CDR1 and CDR2 (germline): GTSNPN, SVGIG (reference sequence).

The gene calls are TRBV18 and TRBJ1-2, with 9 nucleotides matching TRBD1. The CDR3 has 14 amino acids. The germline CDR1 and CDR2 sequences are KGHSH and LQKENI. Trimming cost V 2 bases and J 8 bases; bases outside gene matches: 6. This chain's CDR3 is CASSPSGTGRGYTF. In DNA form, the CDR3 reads TGTGCCAGCTCACCATCCGGGACAGGGCGAGGCTACACCTTC.

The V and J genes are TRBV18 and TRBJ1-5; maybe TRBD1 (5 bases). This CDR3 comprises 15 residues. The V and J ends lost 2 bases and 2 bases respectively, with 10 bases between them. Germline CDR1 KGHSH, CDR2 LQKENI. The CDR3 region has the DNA TGTGCCAGCTCACCATCCCAGGGCGGCAATCAGCCCCAGCATTTT. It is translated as CASSPSQGGNQPQHF.

CDR3 in amino acids: CASSLATPWKGSQYF. The CDR3 region has the DNA TGTGCCAGCAGTTTGGCTACTCCCTGGAAAGGATCGCAGTATTTT. This chain uses TRBV27 with TRBJ2-3; D is uncertain. Trimming left V 3 bases short and J 10 bases short, with 20 bases between. The CDR3 has 15 amino acids. Germline V lookup: CDR1 MNHEY, CDR2 SMNVEV (reference sequence).

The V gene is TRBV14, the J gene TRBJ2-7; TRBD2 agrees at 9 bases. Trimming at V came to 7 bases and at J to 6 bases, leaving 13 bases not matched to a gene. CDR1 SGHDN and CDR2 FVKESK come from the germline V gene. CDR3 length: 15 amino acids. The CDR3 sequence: CASKAGGSYLGEQYF. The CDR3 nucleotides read TGTGCCAGCAAAGCGGGGGGCTCCTATCTTGGCGAGCAGTACTTC.

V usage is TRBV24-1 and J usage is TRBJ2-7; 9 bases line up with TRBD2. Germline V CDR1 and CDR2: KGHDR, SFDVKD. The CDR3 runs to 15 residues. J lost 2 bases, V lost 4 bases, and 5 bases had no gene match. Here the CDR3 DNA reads TGTGCCACCAGTGACCCCGCTAGCGGGGCCTACGAGCAGTACTTC. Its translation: CATSDPASGAYEQYF.

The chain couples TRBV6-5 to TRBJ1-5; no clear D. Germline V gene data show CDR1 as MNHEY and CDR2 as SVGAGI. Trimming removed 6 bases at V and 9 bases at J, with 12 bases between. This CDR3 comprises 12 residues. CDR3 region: CASRVHARPQHF. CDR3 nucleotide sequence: TGTGCCAGCAGGGTCCACGCTCGGCCCCAGCATTTT.

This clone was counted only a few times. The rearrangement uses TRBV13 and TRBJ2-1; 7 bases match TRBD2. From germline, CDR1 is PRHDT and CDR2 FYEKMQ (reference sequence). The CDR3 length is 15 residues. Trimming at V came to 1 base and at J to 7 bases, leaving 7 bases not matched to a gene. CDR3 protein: CASSLEGGPANEQFF. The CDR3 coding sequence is TGTGCCAGCAGCTTAGAGGGAGGGCCGGCGAATGAGCAGTTCTTC. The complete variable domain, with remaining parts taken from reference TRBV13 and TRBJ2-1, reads AAGVIQSPRHLIKEKRETATLKCYPIPRHDTVYWYQQGPGQDPQFLISFYEKMQSDKGSIPDRFSAQQFSDYHSELNMSSLELGDSALYFCASSLEGGPANEQFFGPGTRLTVL.

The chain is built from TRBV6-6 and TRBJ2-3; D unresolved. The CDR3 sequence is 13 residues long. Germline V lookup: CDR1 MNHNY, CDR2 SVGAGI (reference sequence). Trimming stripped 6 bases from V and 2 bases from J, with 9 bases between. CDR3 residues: CASSQTFTDTQYF. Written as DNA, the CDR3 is TGTGCCAGCAGCCAGACGTTCACAGATACGCAGTATTTT.

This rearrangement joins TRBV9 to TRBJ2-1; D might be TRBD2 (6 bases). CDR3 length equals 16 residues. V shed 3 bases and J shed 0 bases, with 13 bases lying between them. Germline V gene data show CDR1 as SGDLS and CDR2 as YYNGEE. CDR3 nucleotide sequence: TGTGCCAGCAGCGCCCTAGCGCCGAGCTCCTACAATGAGCAGTTCTTC. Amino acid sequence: CASSALAPSSYNEQFF.

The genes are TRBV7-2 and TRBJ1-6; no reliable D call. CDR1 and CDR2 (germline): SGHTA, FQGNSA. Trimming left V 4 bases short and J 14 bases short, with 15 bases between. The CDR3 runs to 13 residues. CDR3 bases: TGTGCCAGCAGCTCGCATCCCGTGCAAACCCTCCACTTT. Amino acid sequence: CASSSHPVQTLHF.

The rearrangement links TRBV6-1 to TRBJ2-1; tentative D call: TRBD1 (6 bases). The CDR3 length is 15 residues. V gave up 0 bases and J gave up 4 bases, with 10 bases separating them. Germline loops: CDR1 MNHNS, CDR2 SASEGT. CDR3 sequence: CASSEAVDSYNEQFF. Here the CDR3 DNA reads TGTGCCAGCAGTGAAGCGGTGGACAGTTACAATGAGCAGTTCTTC.

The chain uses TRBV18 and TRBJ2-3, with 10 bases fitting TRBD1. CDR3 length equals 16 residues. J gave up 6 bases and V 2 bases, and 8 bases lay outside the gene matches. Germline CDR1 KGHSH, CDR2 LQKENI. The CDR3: CASSPGDRGRSDTQYF. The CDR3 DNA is TGTGCCAGCTCACCAGGGGACAGGGGTAGATCGGATACGCAGTATTTT.

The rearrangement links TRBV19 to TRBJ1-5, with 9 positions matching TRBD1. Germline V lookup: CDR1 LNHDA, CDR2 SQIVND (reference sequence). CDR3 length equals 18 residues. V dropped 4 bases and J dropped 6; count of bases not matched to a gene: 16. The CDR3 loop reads CASSTGTGLVGFRQPQHF. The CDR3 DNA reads TGTGCCAGTAGTACGGGGACAGGGTTGGTGGGGTTCCGTCAGCCCCAGCATTTT.